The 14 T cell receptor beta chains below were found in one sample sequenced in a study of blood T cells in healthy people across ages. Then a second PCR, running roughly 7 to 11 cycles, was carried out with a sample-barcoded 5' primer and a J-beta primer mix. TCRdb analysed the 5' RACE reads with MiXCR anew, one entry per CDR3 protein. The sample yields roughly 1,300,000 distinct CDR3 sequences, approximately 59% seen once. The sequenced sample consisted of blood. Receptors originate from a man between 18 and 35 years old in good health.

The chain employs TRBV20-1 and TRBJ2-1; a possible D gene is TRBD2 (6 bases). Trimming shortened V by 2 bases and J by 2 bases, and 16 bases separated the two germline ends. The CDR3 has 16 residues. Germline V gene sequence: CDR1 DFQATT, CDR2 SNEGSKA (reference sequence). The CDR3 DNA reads TGCAGTGCTAGATCCGGTAGCGGACTTACCTACAATGAGCAGTTCTTC. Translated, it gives CSARSGSGLTYNEQFF.

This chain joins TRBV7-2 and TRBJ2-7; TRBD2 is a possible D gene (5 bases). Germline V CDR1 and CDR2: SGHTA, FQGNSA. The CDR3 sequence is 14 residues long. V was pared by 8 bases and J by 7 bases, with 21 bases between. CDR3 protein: CASGETQEYNEQYF. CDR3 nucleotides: TGTGCCAGCGGGGAGACACAAGAATACAATGAGCAGTACTTC.

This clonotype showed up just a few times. Written as DNA, the CDR3 is TGCAGCGTTGAGTCCGAGAACACTGAAGCTTTCTTT. Its translation is CSVESENTEAFF. This chain joins TRBV29-1 and TRBJ1-1; D uncertain. The CDR3 length is 12 residues. Germline V gene sequence: CDR1 SQVTM, CDR2 ANQGSEA. V shed 3 bases and J shed 1 base, with 6 bases lying between them.

This CDR3 is CASSLDRGQGNEQFF. The CDR3 DNA follows: TGTGCCAGCAGCTTAGATCGGGGACAGGGCAATGAGCAGTTCTTC. The genes are TRBV11-2 and TRBJ2-1; 9 bases are a match to TRBD1. This CDR3 is built from 15 residues. Per germline, CDR1 SGHAT and CDR2 FQNNGV. With 0 bases clipped from V and 6 bases from J, the junction kept 3 bases outside the gene matches.

CDR3 amino acids: CASSYYGIDTYEQYF. The CDR3 coding sequence is TGTGCCAGCAGTTACTACGGGATCGATACCTACGAGCAGTACTTC. This chain joins TRBV6-2 or TRBV6-3 and TRBJ2-4, with D possibly matching TRBD2 (5 bases). With the DNA end fitting TRBJ2-7 better, the J assignment may be wrong. Germline V gene sequence: CDR1 MNHEY, CDR2 SVGEGT. The length of the CDR3 is 15 residues.

This CDR3 is CASSESVGSYEQYF. The CDR3 bases are TGCGCCAGCAGTGAATCGGTGGGGTCCTACGAGCAGTACTTC. V is TRBV10-1 and J is TRBJ2-7; D ambiguous. The germline CDR1 and CDR2 sequences are WNHNN and SYGVQD (reference sequence). The V gene lost 3 bases and the J gene lost 1 base, with 10 bases spanning the gap. This CDR3 is 14 amino acids long.

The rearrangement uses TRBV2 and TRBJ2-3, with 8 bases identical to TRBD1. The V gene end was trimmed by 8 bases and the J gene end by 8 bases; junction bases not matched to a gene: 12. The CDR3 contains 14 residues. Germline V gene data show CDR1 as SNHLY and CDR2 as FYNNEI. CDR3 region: CASGQGPTHGTQYF. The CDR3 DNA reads TGTGCCAGCGGACAGGGACCGACACACGGTACGCAGTATTTT.

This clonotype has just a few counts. The CDR3 nucleotides read TGTGCCAGCAATGGGGGGTGGGACGAGCAGTACTTC. Protein product: CASNGGWDEQYF. J is TRBJ2-7 and V is TRBV21-1; TRBD1 is the table's D call and was not checked against the DNA. TRBV21-1 is designated a pseudogene. This CDR3 contains 12 residues.

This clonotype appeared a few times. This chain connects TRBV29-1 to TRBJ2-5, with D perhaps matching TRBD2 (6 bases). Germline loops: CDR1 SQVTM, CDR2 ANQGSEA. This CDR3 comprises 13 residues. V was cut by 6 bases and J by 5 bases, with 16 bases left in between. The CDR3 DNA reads TGCAGCGTAGAGGCGGGGCTAGAGGAGACCCAGTACTTC. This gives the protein CSVEAGLEETQYF. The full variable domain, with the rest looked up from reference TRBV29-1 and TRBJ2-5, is SAVISQKPSRDICQRGTSLTIQCQVDSQVTMMFWYRQQPGQSLTLIATANQGSEATYESGFVIDKFPISRPNLTFSTLTVSNMSPEDSSIYLCSVEAGLEETQYFGPGTRLLVL.

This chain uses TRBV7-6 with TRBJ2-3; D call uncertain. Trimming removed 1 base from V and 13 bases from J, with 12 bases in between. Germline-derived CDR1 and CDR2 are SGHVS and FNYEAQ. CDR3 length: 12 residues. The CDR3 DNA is TGTGCCAGCAGCTTAGGGGCCACTGATAAGTATTTT. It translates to CASSLGATDKYF. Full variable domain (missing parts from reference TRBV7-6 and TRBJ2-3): GAGVSQSPRYKVTKRGQDVALRCDPISGHVSLYWYRQALGQGPEFLTYFNYEAQQDKSGLPNDRFSAERPEGSISTLTIQRTEQRDSAMYRCASSLGATDKYFGPGTRLTVL.

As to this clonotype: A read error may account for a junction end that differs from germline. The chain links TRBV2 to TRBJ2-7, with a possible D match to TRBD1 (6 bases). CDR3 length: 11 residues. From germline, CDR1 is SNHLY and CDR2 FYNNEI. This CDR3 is CASTGTYERYF. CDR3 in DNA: TGTGCCTCGACAGGAACCTACGAGCGGTACTTC.

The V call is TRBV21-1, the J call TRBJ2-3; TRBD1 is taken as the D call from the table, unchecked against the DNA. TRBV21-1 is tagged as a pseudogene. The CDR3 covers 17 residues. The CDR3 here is CASSKIAGQSYADTQYF. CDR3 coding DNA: TGTGCCAGCAGCAAAATCGCGGGACAATCATACGCAGATACGCAGTATTTT.

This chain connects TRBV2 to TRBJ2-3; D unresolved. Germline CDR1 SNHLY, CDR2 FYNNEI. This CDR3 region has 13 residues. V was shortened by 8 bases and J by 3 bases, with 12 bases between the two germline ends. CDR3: CASRAGYTDTQYF. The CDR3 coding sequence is TGTGCCAGCCGAGCCGGGTATACAGATACGCAGTATTTT.

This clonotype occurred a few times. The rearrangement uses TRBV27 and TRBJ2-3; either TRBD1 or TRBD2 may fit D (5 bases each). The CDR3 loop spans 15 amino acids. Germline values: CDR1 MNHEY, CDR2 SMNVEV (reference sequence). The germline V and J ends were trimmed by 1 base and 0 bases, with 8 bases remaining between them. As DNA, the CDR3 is TGTGCCAGCAGTTTATTCAGGGACAGCACAGATACGCAGTATTTT. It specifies CASSLFRDSTDTQYF.